This T cell receptor beta chain was documented in a study of blood T cell repertoires in COVID-19. Produced via immunoSEQ multiplex PCR; TCRdb's table is partial and in-frame only. Of some 220,000 clones in the sample, under 85% were seen once. Trimming removed 1 base at V and 8 bases at J, with 11 bases between. The germline gives CDR1 LGHDT, CDR2 YNNKEL (reference sequence). The CDR3 sequence is 14 residues long. This clone was detected only once. The specimen sequenced was peripheral blood. The origin of this receptor is a woman in her twenties or thirties with COVID-19, enrolled during active disease. V usage is TRBV3-1 (or the pseudogene TRBV3-2) and J usage is TRBJ1-4; TRBD1 is a possible D gene (5 bases). In DNA form, the CDR3 reads TGTGCCAGCAGCCAAGTAGGGGCCAACGAAAAACTGTTTTTT. Translating gives CASSQVGANEKLFF.